These 28 T cell receptor beta chains came from one sample sequenced in a study of intratumoral heterogeneity in liver cancer. Sequencing was performed with immunoSEQ multiplex PCR; in TCRdb, only in-frame clones are kept and a portion is missing. The top ten clones hold about 15% of a sample with about 6,400 clones, about 55% of them seen once. Each tumour sample represents a distinct, spatially separated region of the hepatocellular carcinoma nodule. Here the sequenced sample was tumor tissue, taken before any cancer treatment. The origin of the receptors is a man between 70 and 80 years old with hepatocellular carcinoma.

This clone was seen more than once but under ten times. The chain couples TRBV7-2 to TRBJ1-3; D may be TRBD1 (5 bases). Looked up from germline, CDR1 is SGHTA and CDR2 is FQGNSA. CDR3 length: 16 amino acids. V lost 2 bases, J lost 11 bases, and 22 bases lay in between. As DNA, the CDR3 is TGTGCCAGCAGCTTATTTTGGGACGCTCCCGCCGACTCCATATATTTT. It is translated as CASSLFWDAPADSIYF.

This clone has a single count. The V gene is TRBV28, the J gene TRBJ2-7; a weak D match, TRBD1 (5 bases). This CDR3 has 13 residues. CDR1 is MDHEN, CDR2 SYDVKM, per germline. Deletions cut 5 bases from V and 4 bases from J, with 12 bases between. This CDR3 is CASSPNRIYEQYV. For the CDR3, the DNA is TGTGCCAGCAGTCCCAACAGGATTTACGAGCAGTACGTC.

The chain combines TRBV6-4 with TRBJ1-4; 8 bases line up with TRBD1. The CDR3 is 21 residues long. In germline, CDR1 is MRHNA, CDR2 SNTAGT. V was pared by 2 bases and J by 1 base, with 18 bases of the junction left unmatched. DNA for the CDR3: TGTGCCAGCAGTGACCGATCACCAAGACAGGGGTGGGCGGTAACTAATGAAAAACTGTTTTTT. Translation: CASSDRSPRQGWAVTNEKLFF.

This clone was observed a few times. DNA of the CDR3: TGTGCCAGCAGTGGGGTCAGGGGACTGTTTTTT. Protein product: CASSGVRGLFF. The rearrangement links TRBV2 to TRBJ1-4, with D maybe TRBD1 (6 bases). Germline assignment: CDR1 SNHLY and CDR2 FYNNEI. The V gene lost 4 bases and the J gene lost 13 bases, with 10 bases spanning the gap. This CDR3 region has 11 residues.

Relative to its sample, this clone is medium-sized. V and J are TRBV4-2 and TRBJ1-4; a possible D gene is TRBD1 (5 bases). Per the germline V gene, CDR1 is LGHNA and CDR2 is YNFKEQ. The CDR3 has 16 residues. V was pared by 0 bases and J by 8 bases, with 16 bases between. The CDR3 nucleotides read TGTGCCAGCAGCCAAGATCCCGTGTGGGGCGGGGAAAAACTGTTTTTT. The encoded protein is CASSQDPVWGGEKLFF.

By share, this clone counts as medium-sized. In DNA form, the CDR3 reads TGCAGCGTTCCTTCAGGGGAAAAACTGTTTTTT. It encodes CSVPSGEKLFF. The chain is built from TRBV29-1 and TRBJ1-4; perhaps TRBD1 as D (5 bases). Germline CDR1 and CDR2: SQVTM and ANQGSEA. Trimming left V 5 bases short and J 8 bases short, with 9 bases between. The CDR3 is 11 amino acids.

V is TRBV28 and J is TRBJ1-1, with a tentative D call TRBD1 (6 bases). The CDR3 length is 13 residues. Trimming took 3 bases from V and 10 from J, leaving 15 bases between them. Germline V lookup: CDR1 MDHEN, CDR2 SYDVKM. The CDR3 sequence: CASSLGLKGGAFF. CDR3 in DNA: TGTGCCAGCAGTTTGGGACTAAAAGGGGGAGCTTTCTTT.

By its share, this clone is medium-sized. This chain uses TRBV5-6 with TRBJ2-5, with D hard to call. The V end lost 2 bases, the J end lost 4 bases, and 12 bases lay between the germline ends. CDR3 length equals 14 residues. The germline gives CDR1 SGHDT, CDR2 YYEEEE. The chain's CDR3 is CASSFGAGRETQYF. CDR3 in DNA: TGTGCCAGCAGCTTCGGAGCCGGCAGAGAGACCCAGTACTTC.

Within the sample, this clone is medium-sized (0.01 to 0.1%). This chain joins TRBV5-5 and TRBJ1-1; 10 bases are a match to TRBD1. The CDR3 extends over 19 amino acids. From germline, CDR1 is SGHKS and CDR2 YYEKEE (reference sequence). J lost 0 bases, V lost 2 bases, and 13 bases had no gene match. CDR3 loop: CASSLGTGASRTLNTEAFF. CDR3 nucleotide sequence: TGTGCCAGCAGCTTAGGGACAGGGGCGTCAAGGACTCTGAACACTGAAGCTTTCTTT. Supplemented by reference TRBV5-5 and TRBJ1-1, the full variable domain reads DAGVTQSPTHLIKTRGQQVTLRCSPISGHKSVSWYQQVLGQGPQFIFQYYEKEERGRGNFPDRFSARQFPNYSSELNVNALLLGDSALYLCASSLGTGASRTLNTEAFFGQGTRLTVV.

The CDR3 coding sequence is TGTGCCAGTAGTATTATAGGGCAGCCCCAGCATTTT. Translating it yields CASSIIGQPQHF. The chain couples TRBV19 to TRBJ1-5; D uncertain. V was pared by 3 bases and J by 7 bases, with 7 bases between. This CDR3 is 12 amino acids long. The germline V gene has CDR1 LNHDA and CDR2 SQIVND (reference sequence).

This clone is labeled as medium-sized (0.01 to 0.1%). The chain combines TRBV19 with TRBJ1-1; D is undetermined. The germline gives CDR1 LNHDA, CDR2 SQIVND (reference sequence). This CDR3 contains 13 residues. The V end lost 6 bases, the J end lost 6 bases, and 14 bases lay between the germline ends. The CDR3 loop is CASRLGRTAEAFF. The CDR3, as DNA: TGTGCCAGTAGACTCGGACGGACGGCTGAAGCTTTCTTT.

The chain combines TRBV9 with TRBJ2-5; 8 bases are a match to TRBD2. Germline values: CDR1 SGDLS, CDR2 YYNGEE. V was clipped by 1 base and J by 3 bases; unmatched bases: 14. The CDR3 covers 18 residues. The CDR3 DNA follows: TGTGCCAGCAGCGTAACTAGCGGCGTTAAAAATCGGGAAGAGACCCAGTACTTC. It translates to CASSVTSGVKNREETQYF. The full variable domain, with the rest looked up from reference TRBV9 and TRBJ2-5, is DSGVTQTPKHLITATGQRVTLRCSPRSGDLSVYWYQQSLDQGLQFLIQYYNGEERAKGNILERFSAQQFPDLHSELNLSSLELGDSALYFCASSVTSGVKNREETQYFGPGTRLLVL.

The chain recombines TRBV10-2 with TRBJ1-5; D is undetermined. Germline CDR1 reads WSHSY; CDR2 reads SAAADI. The CDR3 runs 14 residues. Trimming left V 3 bases short and J 0 bases short, with 6 bases between. CDR3 bases: TGCGCCAGCAGTGACGGATTTAGCAATCAGCCCCAGCATTTT. It is translated as CASSDGFSNQPQHF.

The chain has TRBV2 and TRBJ2-1; D is uncertain. Germline CDR1 SNHLY, CDR2 FYNNEI. V gave up 1 base and J gave up 0 bases, with 13 bases separating them. This CDR3 contains 17 residues. This chain's CDR3 is CASSEESIRSSYNEQFF. CDR3 coding DNA: TGTGCCAGCAGTGAAGAGTCTATCCGGAGCTCCTACAATGAGCAGTTCTTC.

Sample share makes this clone medium-sized. The chain couples TRBV27 to TRBJ1-1; 9 positions agree with TRBD1. Germline loops: CDR1 MNHEY, CDR2 SMNVEV (reference sequence). This CDR3 contains 14 residues. The trim removed 7 bases at V and 8 bases at J, leaving 11 bases unmatched. CDR3: CASNPGTGIGEAFF. The CDR3 DNA sequence: TGTGCCAGCAACCCCGGGACAGGGATCGGGGAAGCTTTCTTT.

The CDR3 coding sequence is TGTGCCACCAGCAGGGCCGGGACAGCGAATTCACCCCTCCACTTT. Protein: CATSRAGTANSPLHF. The J gene is TRBJ1-6, the V gene TRBV15, with TRBD1 identical over 7 bases. The CDR3 extends over 15 amino acids. Unmatched junction bases numbered 6, after V lost 3 bases and J lost 7 bases. Germline V gene sequence: CDR1 LNHNV, CDR2 YYDKDF (reference sequence).

V usage is TRBV6-5 and J usage is TRBJ1-5; D not resolved. V lost 6 bases and J 2 bases, leaving 11 bases between the germline ends. Looked up from germline, CDR1 is MNHEY and CDR2 is SVGAGI. This CDR3 has 14 residues. The CDR3 reads CASRNGEGNQPQHF. In nucleotides, the CDR3 is TGTGCCAGCAGGAACGGGGAGGGCAATCAGCCCCAGCATTTT.

CDR3 protein: CASSLAVGVGNQPQHF. The DNA of the CDR3 is TGTGCCAGCAGCTTAGCAGTGGGGGTAGGCAATCAGCCCCAGCATTTT. The chain employs TRBV7-9 and TRBJ1-5; D possibly corresponds to TRBD1 (5 bases). The CDR3 spans 16 residues. The germline V gene has CDR1 SEHNR and CDR2 FQNEAQ (reference sequence). Trimming removed 0 bases from V and 2 bases from J, with 11 bases in between.

Regarding this clone: The junction and the germline gene differ at one end; a read error may be behind it. V is TRBV7-2 and J is TRBJ2-1; 12 positions match TRBD2. The CDR3 contains 15 residues. The V gene's germline CDR1 is SGHTA and CDR2 FQGNSA. The CDR3 loop reads CASNPLAGGGNKQFF. The CDR3 nucleotides read TGTGCCAGCAACCCACTAGCGGGGGGCGGCAATAAGCAGTTCTTC.

The V call is TRBV24-1, the J call TRBJ2-7, with D unclear. Germline CDR1 KGHDR, CDR2 SFDVKD. CDR3 length: 8 amino acids. The CDR3 region has the DNA TGTGCAGGGCCCGAGCAGTACGTC. Its protein product is CAGPEQYV.

By sample share, this clone is medium-sized. This rearrangement joins TRBV19 to TRBJ2-2; no clear D. V shed 3 bases and J shed 1 base, with 15 bases lying between them. Germline V gene data show CDR1 as LNHDA and CDR2 as SQIVND (reference sequence). The CDR3 has 17 amino acids. The CDR3 DNA sequence: TGTGCCAGTAGTATGAACATTGGAGTCCTGAACACCGGGGAGCTGTTTTTT. Its protein is CASSMNIGVLNTGELFF.

V gene TRBV6-1 combines with J gene TRBJ1-2; D unclear. Trimming shortened V by 1 base and J by 5 bases, and 11 bases separated the two germline ends. Per the germline V gene, CDR1 is MNHNS and CDR2 is SASEGT. The CDR3 consists of 14 residues. The CDR3: CASSEVVEKYGYTF. CDR3 nucleotide sequence: TGTGCCAGCAGTGAAGTGGTGGAGAAATATGGCTACACCTTC.

This clone was detected only once. This rearrangement joins TRBV18 to TRBJ1-4, with 8 bases aligning to TRBD1. The CDR3 consists of 17 residues. The ends lost 4 bases at V and 0 bases at J; junction bases unmatched: 7. CDR1 KGHSH and CDR2 LQKENI come from the germline V gene. CDR3 nucleotides: TGTGCCAGCTCACTAAGACAGGGGTCGGCAACTAATGAAAAACTGTTTTTT. Protein sequence: CASSLRQGSATNEKLFF.

This rearrangement joins TRBV5-8 to TRBJ2-5; unclear D gene. Germline CDR1 reads SGHTS; CDR2 reads YDEGEE. This CDR3 contains 14 residues. The ends were cut back, 0 bases at V and 5 bases at J, with 11 bases in the middle. As DNA, the CDR3 is TGTGCCAGCAGCTTGGGGGGAAGAAGGGAGACCCAGTACTTC. Translation: CASSLGGRRETQYF.

The chain couples TRBV9 to TRBJ1-4, with D unclear. CDR1 is SGDLS, CDR2 YYNGEE, per germline. V lost 0 bases and J 4 bases, leaving 10 bases between the germline ends. This CDR3 region has 15 residues. The DNA of the CDR3 is TGTGCCAGCAGCGTAGGTCACGGTCGTAATGAAAAACTGTTTTTT. It translates to CASSVGHGRNEKLFF. The variable domain in full, with the rest retrieved from reference TRBV9 and TRBJ1-4, is DSGVTQTPKHLITATGQRVTLRCSPRSGDLSVYWYQQSLDQGLQFLIQYYNGEERAKGNILERFSAQQFPDLHSELNLSSLELGDSALYFCASSVGHGRNEKLFFGSGTQLSVL.

The chain is built from TRBV10-3 and TRBJ1-1; no clear D gene. Germline V gene data show CDR1 as ENHRY and CDR2 as SYGVKD. CDR3 size: 12 residues. Trimming pared 0 bases from V and 8 bases from J, leaving 7 bases between. CDR3 in amino acids: CAISESGLEAFF. The CDR3 DNA sequence: TGTGCCATCAGTGAGTCAGGTTTGGAAGCTTTCTTT.

This clone has just one count. The chain joins TRBV2 to TRBJ2-7; D is ambiguous. The CDR3 loop spans 14 amino acids. Germline V gene sequence: CDR1 SNHLY, CDR2 FYNNEI. The V end was cut by 8 bases, the J end by 3 bases, with 17 bases between. For the CDR3, the DNA is TGTGCCAGCTCTCTTCTCAATTCCCGCTACGAGCAGTACGTC. This encodes CASSLLNSRYEQYV.

This sequence joins TRBV27 and TRBJ1-1, with D hard to call. Between the trimmed V and J ends, which lost 6 bases and 1 base, there was a span of 3 bases. CDR3 size: 11 residues. CDR1 is MNHEY and CDR2 is SMNVEV in the germline V gene (reference sequence). CDR3 DNA sequence: TGTGCCAGCAGCTCGAACACTGAAGCTTTCTTT. The encoded protein is CASSSNTEAFF.